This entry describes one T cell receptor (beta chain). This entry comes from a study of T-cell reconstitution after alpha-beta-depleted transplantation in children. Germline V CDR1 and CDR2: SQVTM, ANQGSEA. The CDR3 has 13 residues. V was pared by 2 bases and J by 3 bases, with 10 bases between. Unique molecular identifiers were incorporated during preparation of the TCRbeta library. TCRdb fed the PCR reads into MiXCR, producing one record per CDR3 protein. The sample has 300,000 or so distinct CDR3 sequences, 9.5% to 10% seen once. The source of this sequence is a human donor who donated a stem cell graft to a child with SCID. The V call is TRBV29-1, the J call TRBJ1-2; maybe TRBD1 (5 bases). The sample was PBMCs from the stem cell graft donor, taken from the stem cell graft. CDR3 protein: CSVETGTYYGYTF. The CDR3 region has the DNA TGCAGCGTTGAAACCGGGACGTACTATGGCTACACCTTC.